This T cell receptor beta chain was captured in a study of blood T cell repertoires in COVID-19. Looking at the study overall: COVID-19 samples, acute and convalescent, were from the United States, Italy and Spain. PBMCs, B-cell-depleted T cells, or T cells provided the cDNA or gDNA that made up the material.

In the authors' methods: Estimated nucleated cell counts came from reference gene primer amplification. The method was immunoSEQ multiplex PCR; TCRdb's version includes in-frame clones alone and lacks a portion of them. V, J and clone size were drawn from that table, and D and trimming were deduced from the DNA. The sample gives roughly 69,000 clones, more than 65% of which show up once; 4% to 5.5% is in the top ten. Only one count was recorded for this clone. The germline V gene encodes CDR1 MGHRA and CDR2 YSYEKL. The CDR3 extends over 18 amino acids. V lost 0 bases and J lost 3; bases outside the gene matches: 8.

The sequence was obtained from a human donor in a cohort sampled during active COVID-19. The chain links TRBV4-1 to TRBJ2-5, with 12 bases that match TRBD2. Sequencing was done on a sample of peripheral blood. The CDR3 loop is CASSQDLGLAGGKETQYF. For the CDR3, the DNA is TGCGCCAGCAGCCAAGATCTGGGCCTAGCGGGGGGGAAAGAGACCCAGTACTTC.